This T cell receptor beta chain was captured by sequencing in a study of blood T cell repertoires in COVID-19. Only in-frame clones appear in the TCRdb table, and some are missing; sequencing was by immunoSEQ multiplex PCR. The top ten hold about a fifth of the sample, which has fewer than 250,000 clones, 84% seen once. V gave up 4 bases and J gave up 6 bases; unmatched junction bases: 10. Per the germline V gene, CDR1 is SGHNT and CDR2 is YYREEE (reference sequence). CDR3 length: 15 residues. The sequenced sample consisted of peripheral blood. This receptor was taken from a human donor in a cohort sampled during active COVID-19. The chain employs TRBV5-4 and TRBJ2-1; 7 bases are shared with TRBD2. The CDR3 here is CASSTGLGKGNEQFF. The CDR3 DNA sequence: TGTGCCAGCAGCACCGGACTAGGCAAAGGCAATGAGCAGTTCTTC.